This T cell receptor beta chain was sequenced during a study of blood T cell repertoires in COVID-19. In the original workflow: Researchers report that nucleated cell counts were estimated from reference gene primer amplification. The method was immunoSEQ multiplex PCR; TCRdb's version includes in-frame clones alone and lacks a portion of them. From that table come the V and J calls and clone size; the DNA was used to work out D and trimming. The sample holds about 330,000 clones, approximately 90% seen once. Participants came from some 26 US areas, aged about 18 to 100 years. This clone was observed a handful of times. Between the trimmed V and J ends, which lost 6 bases and 10 bases, there was a span of 10 bases. CDR3 length: 11 amino acids. Germline CDR1 reads LNHDA; CDR2 reads SQIVND (reference sequence).

Sequencing was carried out using PBMCs or T cells enriched from blood (not recorded which). This TCR was sampled from a woman younger than 30 who had recovered from COVID-19. The chain uses TRBV19 and TRBJ2-1, with D possibly being TRBD2 (5 bases). Here the CDR3 DNA reads TGTGCCAGTAGATCGATAGCGGAGCAGTTCTTC. Translation gives CASRSIAEQFF.